The rows below give T cell receptor beta chains drawn from one sample of a study of blood T cells in healthy people across ages. TCRdb redid the calling of the 5' RACE reads with MiXCR, one entry per CDR3 protein. This sample yields about 640,000 distinct CDR3 sequences, of which roughly 58% are seen a single time; roughly 34% belongs to the top ten. The sequenced sample consisted of blood. These receptors were taken from a man aged 60 to 69 in good health. The CDR3 runs from the conserved cysteine through the conserved F or W. A D gene is named only where the DNA matches it firmly. Clone size is stated in some rows and not others, as once, few, many or a class when expanded.

>TRBJ2-2|TRBV28|-|-
TGTGCCAGCAGTGTAGTTGGGGCGACCGGGGAGCTGTTTTTT
CASSVVGATGELFF
>TRBJ2-1|TRBV27|TRBD2|-
TGTGCCAGCAGTTCTACTAGCGGGGGGGCAAGTGTGCAGTTCTTC
CASSSTSGGASVQFF
>TRBJ2-7|TRBV5-6|-|-
TGTGCCAGCAGCTTGGGGGCGGGGACAGATTACAATGAGCAGTACTTC
CASSLGAGTDYNEQYF
>TRBJ2-7|TRBV7-9|TRBD1|few
TGTGCCAGCAGATACGACAGGGATAGTTACGAGCAGTACTTC
CASRYDRDSYEQYF
>TRBJ1-2|TRBV15|-|-
TGTGCCACCAGCAGAGCACAGCGATGGGGCTACACCTTC
CATSRAQRWGYTF
>TRBJ2-7|TRBV13|-|-
TGTGCCAGCAGCTTAGCACCGCTATCCTACGAGCAGTACTTC
CASSLAPLSYEQYF
>TRBJ2-5|TRBV24-1|-|-
TGTGCCACCAGTGAAACGGCCGACAATGAGCAGTACTTC
CATSETADNEQYF
>TRBJ1-2|TRBV20-1|TRBD1|-
TGCAGTGCCTTGATGACAGGGTATGGCTACACCTTC
CSALMTGYGYTF
>TRBJ2-7|TRBV29-1|TRBD1|-
TGCAGCGTTCAGAAGGTGGGACAGGGGGTCGAGCAGTACTTC
CSVQKVGQGVEQYF
>TRBJ2-5|TRBV12-3/TRBV12-4|TRBD2|-
TGTGCCAGCAGTTTATCTAGCGGGGGGCCGGGGGAGACCCAGTACTTC
CASSLSSGGPGETQYF
>TRBJ2-1|TRBV20-1|-|-
TGCGGTGCTAGAGAGCTACATGAGCAGTTCTTC
CGARELHEQFF
>TRBJ2-5|TRBV24-1|-|-
TGTGCCACCAGTGATTTAGTGGGGGGGCGTGAGACCCAGTACTTC
CATSDLVGGRETQYF
>TRBJ1-4|TRBV6-1|-|-
TGTGCCAGCAGTGAAACAACTGGTCTAGGAAAACTGTTTTTT
CASSETTGLGKLFF
>TRBJ1-1|TRBV18|TRBD1|-
TGTGCCAGCTCACCACCGGCAGGGGGGACTGAAGCTTTCTTT
CASSPPAGGTEAFF
>TRBJ1-2|TRBV2|-|-
TGTGCCAGCAGTGAAGGCAGCGGTCATGGCTACACCTTC
CASSEGSGHGYTF
>TRBJ1-5|TRBV20-1|-|many
TGCAGTGCTAGAGATCGGTTACGCAATCAGCCCCAGCATTTT
CSARDRLRNQPQHF
>TRBJ2-5|TRBV29-1|TRBD2|few
TGCAGCGCCGGGGGGGCCAAAGAGACCCAGTACTTC
CSAGGAKETQYF
>TRBJ2-6|TRBV5-1|TRBD2|-
TGCGCCAGCAGCTTACTAGCGGGGGGCTCTGGGGCCAACGTCCTGACTTTC
CASSLLAGGSGANVLTF
>TRBJ2-4|TRBV28|-|-
TGTGCCAGCAGCCCTTACCGGTTTAGGCAGTACTTC
CASSPYRFRQYF
>TRBJ2-7|TRBV28|-|few
TGTGCCAGCCACGGAGCCTACGAGCAGTACTTC
CASHGAYEQYF
>TRBJ2-5|TRBV7-2|-|-
TGTGCCAGCAGCTTACTAACGGGAGCTACCCCTGAGACCCAGTACTTC
CASSLLTGATPETQYF
>TRBJ2-5|TRBV20-1|TRBD1|-
TGCAGTGCTAGAGATTCGGGACAGGGGGTTGAGACCCAGTACTTC
CSARDSGQGVETQYF
>TRBJ2-6|TRBV6-1|TRBD1|-
TGTGCCAGCAGACCGGGACAGGGGGAATCTGGGGCCAACGTCCTGACTTTC
CASRPGQGESGANVLTF
>TRBJ2-1|TRBV20-1|TRBD2|-
TGCAGTGGCACCACGTGGGGGGGGTACAATGAGCAGTTCTTC
CSGTTWGGYNEQFF
>TRBJ2-7|TRBV6-1|-|-
TGTGCCAACAGTCGTCGTGGGGGCAGAAGCTCCTACGAGCAGTACTTC
CANSRRGGRSSYEQYF
>TRBJ2-7|TRBV7-2|-|-
TGTGCCAGCAGCCCAAGTTCTACTTACGAGCAGTACTTC
CASSPSSTYEQYF
>TRBJ1-2|TRBV5-6|TRBD1|-
TGTGCCAGCAGCTTCGGTGACAGGGGGCCCTTCGATGGCTACACCTTC
CASSFGDRGPFDGYTF
>TRBJ1-1|TRBV4-1|-|few
TGCGCCAGCAGCCAAGACCCCACCTATAACACTGAAGCTTTCTTT
CASSQDPTYNTEAFF
>TRBJ2-7|TRBV20-1|TRBD1|few
TGCAGTGCTACAGGGACAGGGACCTACGAGCAGTACTTC
CSATGTGTYEQYF
>TRBJ2-3|TRBV29-1|TRBD2|-
TGCAGCGTTGCTAGCGGGGGTAGGAATACGCAGTATTTT
CSVASGGRNTQYF
>TRBJ1-4|TRBV7-9|-|few
TGTGCCAGCAGCTTAGTCCCGGGGGCAGATGAAAAACTGTTTTTT
CASSLVPGADEKLFF
>TRBJ2-3|TRBV29-1|-|-
TGCAGCGTTGTCGGCGCAGATACGCAGTATTTT
CSVVGADTQYF
>TRBJ1-2|TRBV29-1|-|-
TGCAGCGTTAGGTCTTGGGCGTCAAATGGCTACACCTTC
CSVRSWASNGYTF
>TRBJ2-5|TRBV9|TRBD1|-
TGTGCCAGCAGCGTAGGGGGAACAGGGGTCAATGAGCAGTACTTC
CASSVGGTGVNEQYF
>TRBJ2-7|TRBV20-1|TRBD2|-
TGCAGTGCAAAAGGACTAGCGGGGTGGTACGAGCAGTACTTC
CSAKGLAGWYEQYF
>TRBJ2-5|TRBV7-2|-|few
TGTGCCAGCAGCTTAGTTGGGGGGGGGCGAGAGACCCAGTACTTC
CASSLVGGGRETQYF
>TRBJ2-4|TRBV28|-|once
TGTGCCAGCAGTTTAGAGGGGTCGGAGGCCAAAAACATTCAGTACTTC
CASSLEGSEAKNIQYF
>TRBJ2-1|TRBV20-1|TRBD1|-
TGCAGTGCGGACAGGGGGTTAAACAATGAGCAGTTCTTC
CSADRGLNNEQFF
>TRBJ2-5|TRBV21-1|-|many
TGTGCCAGCAGCAAAAAGAGTACCCGAGCCCCCGTTCAAGAGACCCAGTACTTC
CASSKKSTRAPVQETQYF
>TRBJ2-5|TRBV20-1|-|-
TGCAGTGCCGGAGAGGCTAGTGGGGGACGAGAGACCCAGTACTTC
CSAGEASGGRETQYF
>TRBJ2-5|TRBV5-1|TRBD1|-
TGCGCCAGCAGCTTGGAAGCAGGGGGTCAAGAGACCCAGTACTTC
CASSLEAGGQETQYF
>TRBJ2-7|TRBV7-2|-|-
TGTGCCAGCAGCTTAAAGGGGGGCCCCTACGAGCAGTACTTC
CASSLKGGPYEQYF
>TRBJ1-2|TRBV6-6|TRBD1|-
TGTGCCAGCAGTTACTCAACGGGACAGGGCTATGGCTACACCTTC
CASSYSTGQGYGYTF
>TRBJ1-1|TRBV5-6|-|-
TGTGCCAGCAGCCTCCCGAACAGGGTAAACACTGAAGCTTTCTTT
CASSLPNRVNTEAFF
>TRBJ2-2|TRBV11-2|-|few
TGTGCCAGCAGCTTAGGGGCCAGAACCGGGGAGCTGTTTTTT
CASSLGARTGELFF
>TRBJ1-1|TRBV12-3/TRBV12-4|-|-
TGTGCCAGCAGTTTATGGGCAAACACTGAAGCTTTCTTT
CASSLWANTEAFF
>TRBJ2-6|TRBV28|-|once
TGTGCCAGCAGTATATACGGTGACAACGTCCCGACTTTC
CASSIYGDNVPTF
>TRBJ1-2|TRBV28|-|-
TGTGCCAGCAGTTTATTGGACGGGGTCTATGGCTACACCTTC
CASSLLDGVYGYTF
>TRBJ2-5|TRBV29-1|-|-
TGCAGTGTTGAAAGAGGGTTCGAGACCCAGTACTTC
CSVERGFETQYF